This passage covers 30 T cell receptor beta chains from one sample sequenced in a study of blood T cell repertoires in COVID-19. Repertoires were generated with immunoSEQ multiplex PCR, while TCRdb's copy carries only in-frame clones and drops some. Of approximately 380,000 clones listed, 85% are singletons. The sequenced sample consisted of peripheral blood. The receptors here all came from a woman under 30 with acute or convalescent COVID-19.

The rearrangement uses TRBV5-4 and TRBJ2-7, with 11 nucleotides matching TRBD2. Germline lookup yields CDR1 SGHNT and CDR2 YYREEE (reference sequence). The V and J ends lost 4 bases and 5 bases, in that order; junction bases with no gene match: 2. This CDR3 comprises 13 residues. This CDR3 reads CASSPGLADEQYF. For the CDR3, the DNA is TGTGCCAGCAGCCCGGGACTAGCGGACGAGCAGTACTTC.

This clone showed up just a few times. J is TRBJ1-6 and V is TRBV9; TRBD1 matches at 9 bases. CDR1 and CDR2 from the germline V gene are SGDLS and YYNGEE. The CDR3 has 15 amino acids. J was trimmed by 9 bases and V by 3 bases; bases with no gene match: 7. CDR3 sequence reads: CASSGQTGGVSPLHF. The CDR3 DNA reads TGTGCCAGCAGCGGACAAACAGGGGGCGTTTCACCCCTCCACTTT.

The chain uses TRBV5-5 and TRBJ2-1; TRBD2 is a possible D gene (6 bases). V lost 4 bases, J lost 7 bases, and 21 bases lay in between. Germline loops: CDR1 SGHKS, CDR2 YYEKEE (reference sequence). CDR3 size: 16 residues. The CDR3 nucleotides read TGTGCCAGCAGCGGCGGCGGGCCAGGGAGGCGGAATGAGCAGTTCTTC. Translation: CASSGGGPGRRNEQFF.

The chain is built from TRBV3-1 (or the pseudogene TRBV3-2) and TRBJ2-7; D unclear. Trimming shortened V by 0 bases and J by 3 bases, and 12 bases separated the two germline ends. CDR3 length equals 15 residues. Germline CDR1 and CDR2: LGHDT and YNNKEL (reference sequence). The CDR3 loop is CASSQDLRQRYEQYF. The CDR3 nucleotides read TGTGCCAGCAGCCAAGATCTCCGACAACGCTACGAGCAGTACTTC.

This clone was seen more than once but under ten times. The rearrangement joins TRBV3-1 (or the pseudogene TRBV3-2) to TRBJ1-5, with D unclear. The CDR3 spans 12 residues. The ends were cut back, 1 base at V and 9 bases at J, with 7 bases in the middle. Germline CDR1 reads LGHDT; CDR2 reads YNNKEL (reference sequence). CDR3 sequence: CASSQGAGPQHF. In nucleotides, the CDR3 is TGTGCCAGCAGCCAAGGAGCGGGGCCCCAGCATTTT.

V usage is TRBV2 and J usage is TRBJ1-2; 11 positions agree with TRBD1. The CDR3 has 15 residues. V shed 1 base, J shed 4 bases, and the junction held 2 bases outside the gene matches. Germline CDR1 is SNHLY and CDR2 is FYNNEI. CDR3 DNA: TGTGCCAGCAGTGAAGGGACAGGGGGCCTCTATGGCTACACCTTC. The encoded protein is CASSEGTGGLYGYTF.

The V and J genes are TRBV28 and TRBJ1-1, with D perhaps TRBD1 (5 bases). The CDR3 is made up of 16 amino acids. Trimming stripped 7 bases from V and 1 base from J, with 19 bases between. Germline CDR1 and CDR2: MDHEN and SYDVKM. CDR3 sequence: CASIIPRSDRNTEAFF. As DNA, the CDR3 is TGTGCCAGCATTATCCCGCGGTCCGACAGGAACACTGAAGCTTTCTTT.

The CDR3 here is CASSVGGGGRWITDTQYF. CDR3 coding DNA: TGTGCCAGCAGCGTAGGAGGGGGCGGGAGGTGGATCACAGATACGCAGTATTTT. The chain couples TRBV9 to TRBJ2-3, with a tentative D call TRBD2 (8 bases). This CDR3 is 18 amino acids long. V lost 0 bases and J lost 2, with 19 bases in between. Germline CDR1 is SGDLS and CDR2 is YYNGEE.

The V and J genes are TRBV5-1 and TRBJ2-3; 14 positions match TRBD2. The junction had 13 bases not matched to a gene; V was cut back by 4 bases and J by 6 bases. This CDR3 spans 18 amino acids. Per germline, CDR1 SGHRS and CDR2 YFSETQ. CDR3 DNA sequence: TGCGCCAGCAGCCAAATGGGACTAGCGGGGGCCGCGGGTGATACGCAGTATTTT. Protein product: CASSQMGLAGAAGDTQYF.

The chain couples TRBV5-5 to TRBJ2-7, with 10 bases identical to TRBD1. The CDR3 sequence is 15 residues long. Germline CDR1 and CDR2: SGHKS and YYEKEE (reference sequence). V trimming: 1 base; J trimming: 6 bases; junction bases outside the gene matches: 7. CDR3 DNA: TGTGCCAGCAGCTTGCTGACAGGGGGCAACGGCGAGCAGTACTTC. Protein product: CASSLLTGGNGEQYF. The complete variable domain, with remaining parts taken from reference TRBV5-5 and TRBJ2-7, reads DAGVTQSPTHLIKTRGQQVTLRCSPISGHKSVSWYQQVLGQGPQFIFQYYEKEERGRGNFPDRFSARQFPNYSSELNVNALLLGDSALYLCASSLLTGGNGEQYFGPGTRLTVT.

This chain uses TRBV12-5 with TRBJ1-5; 11 bases are a match to TRBD1. CDR1 is LGHNT and CDR2 is FRNRAP in the germline V gene. V gave up 5 bases and J gave up 6 bases; unmatched junction bases: 3. This CDR3 is built from 14 residues. CDR3 in DNA: TGTGCTAGTGGTGAAGGACAGGGGGCTCAGCCCCAGCATTTT. Its protein is CASGEGQGAQPQHF.

The sample holds a few counts of this clone. The chain recombines TRBV7-6 with TRBJ2-5; a possible D gene is TRBD2 (7 bases). The CDR3 spans 15 residues. Germline V gene data show CDR1 as SGHVS and CDR2 as FNYEAQ. Trimming stripped 6 bases from V and 5 bases from J, with 19 bases between. The CDR3 is CASSAGGGGGETQYF. The DNA of the CDR3 is TGTGCCAGCAGTGCCGGAGGGGGAGGGGGTGAGACCCAGTACTTC. Together with reference TRBV7-6 and TRBJ2-5, the CDR3 gives the full variable domain: GAGVSQSPRYKVTKRGQDVALRCDPISGHVSLYWYRQALGQGPEFLTYFNYEAQQDKSGLPNDRFSAERPEGSISTLTIQRTEQRDSAMYRCASSAGGGGGETQYFGPGTRLLVL.

The chain has TRBV3-1 (or the pseudogene TRBV3-2) and TRBJ2-1; no reliable D call. Trimming removed 1 base from V and 12 bases from J, with 19 bases in between. Germline-derived CDR1 and CDR2 are LGHDT and YNNKEL (reference sequence). The CDR3 length is 15 residues. CDR3 protein: CASSQGELSTRVQFF. CDR3 sequence (DNA): TGTGCCAGCAGCCAAGGAGAGTTAAGTACGCGTGTGCAGTTCTTC.

The chain has TRBV19 and TRBJ2-1; D gene ambiguous. This CDR3 has 14 residues. Trimming left V 7 bases short and J 2 bases short, with 12 bases between. Germline V gene sequence: CDR1 LNHDA, CDR2 SQIVND (reference sequence). CDR3 amino acids: CASKESTTYNEQFF. CDR3 in DNA: TGTGCCAGTAAGGAGTCTACTACCTACAATGAGCAGTTCTTC.

The chain combines TRBV25-1 with TRBJ1-3, with D perhaps TRBD1 (5 bases). Per germline, CDR1 MGHDK and CDR2 SYGVNS. The CDR3 runs to 17 residues. Trimming removed 3 bases from V and 1 base from J, with 16 bases in between. DNA for the CDR3: TGTGCCAGCAGTGAGTTGGCATGGGGGGTGTCTGGAAACACCATATATTTT. This sequence encodes CASSELAWGVSGNTIYF.

The chain employs TRBV4-1 and TRBJ1-2; 7 bases map to TRBD1. V lost 3 bases, J lost 4 bases, and 2 bases stayed unmatched. Germline CDR1 reads MGHRA; CDR2 reads YSYEKL. The CDR3 extends over 13 amino acids. CDR3 sequence reads: CASSQTGSYGYTF. Written as DNA, the CDR3 is TGCGCCAGCAGCCAGACAGGGAGCTATGGCTACACCTTC.

The V gene is TRBV19, the J gene TRBJ1-6, with TRBD1 matching over 7 bases. V gave up 5 bases and J gave up 6 bases; unmatched junction bases: 4. Germline V gene lookup returns CDR1 LNHDA and CDR2 SQIVND (reference sequence). The CDR3 has 14 residues. In DNA form, the CDR3 reads TGTGCCAGTAGTTTCGGACAGGCTAATTCACCCCTCCACTTT. It yields the protein CASSFGQANSPLHF.

The chain couples TRBV9 to TRBJ1-6; TRBD1 agrees at 9 bases. J was trimmed by 6 bases and V by 3 bases; bases with no gene match: 4. The CDR3 spans 15 residues. Germline lookup yields CDR1 SGDLS and CDR2 YYNGEE. As DNA, the CDR3 is TGTGCCAGCAGCGGCCGACAGGGGGTTAATTCACCCCTCCACTTT. This encodes CASSGRQGVNSPLHF.

The V call is TRBV2, the J call TRBJ1-2; 9 nucleotides line up with TRBD1. V shed 6 bases and J 4 bases; nucleotides not matched to a gene: 12. Germline CDR1 reads SNHLY; CDR2 reads FYNNEI. The CDR3 is 16 residues long. The CDR3 DNA follows: TGTGCCAGCAGCCCGGGACAGGGTGTCTTCGGCTATGGCTACACCTTC. It yields the protein CASSPGQGVFGYGYTF.

The gene calls are TRBV5-6 and TRBJ2-3; D is uncertain. V gave up 0 bases and J gave up 2 bases, with 4 bases separating them. The CDR3 is made up of 13 amino acids. Germline V gene data show CDR1 as SGHDT and CDR2 as YYEEEE. This CDR3 is CASSLAYTDTQYF. The CDR3 bases are TGTGCCAGCAGCTTGGCCTACACAGATACGCAGTATTTT.

The V gene is TRBV7-3, the J gene TRBJ2-1, with 7 bases matching TRBD2. Trimming at V came to 4 bases and at J to 9 bases, leaving 9 bases not matched to a gene. This CDR3 has 14 amino acids. Germline V lookup: CDR1 SGHTA, CDR2 FQGTGA. Written as DNA, the CDR3 is TGTGCCAGCAGCTCCTCCGGGACTAATGTTGAGCAGTTCTTC. It is translated as CASSSSGTNVEQFF.

This chain connects TRBV6-5 to TRBJ1-1; 7 bases map to TRBD1. The CDR3 is made up of 16 amino acids. Germline V gene lookup returns CDR1 MNHEY and CDR2 SVGAGI. Unmatched junction bases numbered 6, after V lost 1 base and J lost 1 base. The CDR3 coding sequence is TGTGCCAGCAGTTACTTAAGACAGGGATGGAACACTGAAGCTTTCTTT. It is translated as CASSYLRQGWNTEAFF.

The V gene is TRBV12-5, the J gene TRBJ2-5; 7 nucleotides line up with TRBD1. Per germline, CDR1 LGHNT and CDR2 FRNRAP. With V trimmed by 5 bases and J by 0 bases, 21 bases remained unmatched. This CDR3 region has 20 residues. The CDR3, as DNA: TGTGCTAGTGGTCAATCGAGGGGGCCCCCGATGATTCATTACCAAGAGACCCAGTACTTC. This gives the protein CASGQSRGPPMIHYQETQYF.

The chain combines TRBV15 with TRBJ2-7, with D tentatively TRBD1 (6 bases). V lost 0 bases and J 5 bases, leaving 8 bases between the germline ends. The CDR3 runs 13 residues. CDR1 is LNHNV, CDR2 YYDKDF, per germline (reference sequence). CDR3 nucleotide sequence: TGTGCCACCAGCAGAGACTACAGGGACGAGCAGTACTTC. Protein: CATSRDYRDEQYF.

This chain joins TRBV6-5 and TRBJ2-3, with 9 bases lining up with TRBD1. CDR3 length: 13 residues. Germline V lookup: CDR1 MNHEY, CDR2 SVGAGI. Losses at the gene ends were 10 bases for V and 1 base for J; bases not matched to a gene: 3. The DNA of the CDR3 is TGTGCCACCAGGACAGGGGGCACAGATACGCAGTATTTT. Amino acid sequence: CATRTGGTDTQYF.

The V gene is TRBV30, the J gene TRBJ1-6; 8 positions match TRBD1. The CDR3 extends over 13 amino acids. Germline CDR1 reads GTSNPN; CDR2 reads SVGIG (reference sequence). Unmatched junction bases numbered 1, after V lost 4 bases and J lost 5 bases. This CDR3 reads CAWTGGHNSPLHF. CDR3 bases: TGTGCCTGGACAGGGGGCCATAATTCACCCCTCCACTTT.

This clone turned up a few times. The V gene is TRBV9, the J gene TRBJ1-5, with a weak D call TRBD1 (5 bases). The V gene's germline CDR1 is SGDLS and CDR2 YYNGEE. This CDR3 is 13 amino acids long. V was trimmed by 3 bases and J by 6 bases, leaving 10 bases between them. The CDR3: CASSAGISQPQHF. Written as DNA, the CDR3 is TGTGCCAGCAGCGCAGGGATTAGTCAGCCCCAGCATTTT.

V gene TRBV28 combines with J gene TRBJ2-5; D perhaps matches TRBD2 (5 bases). The V gene lost 4 bases and the J gene lost 4 bases, with 10 bases spanning the gap. This CDR3 has 13 amino acids. Per the germline V gene, CDR1 is MDHEN and CDR2 is SYDVKM. The CDR3 protein is CASSYPGLETQYF. The CDR3 bases are TGTGCCAGCAGTTATCCGGGGTTAGAGACCCAGTACTTC. Supplemented by reference TRBV28 and TRBJ2-5, the full variable domain reads DVKVTQSSRYLVKRTGEKVFLECVQDMDHENMFWYRQDPGLGLRLIYFSYDVKMKEKGDIPEGYSVSREKKERFSLILESASTNQTSMYLCASSYPGLETQYFGPGTRLLVL.

The chain is built from TRBV9 and TRBJ2-5; 12 bases line up with TRBD2. The length of the CDR3 is 16 residues. Germline V lookup: CDR1 SGDLS, CDR2 YYNGEE. The trim removed 0 bases at V and 4 bases at J, leaving 4 bases unmatched. The CDR3 loop reads CASSVETSGSRETQYF. In DNA form, the CDR3 reads TGTGCCAGCAGCGTAGAGACTAGCGGGAGCAGAGAGACCCAGTACTTC.

The chain carries TRBV5-1 and TRBJ1-6, with 7 nucleotides matching TRBD1. The ends lost 3 bases at V and 6 bases at J; junction bases unmatched: 6. The CDR3 sequence is 15 residues long. Germline loops: CDR1 SGHRS, CDR2 YFSETQ. The CDR3 reads CASSSEGQSNSPLHF. CDR3 DNA sequence: TGCGCCAGCAGCTCGGAGGGACAGAGTAATTCACCCCTCCACTTT.